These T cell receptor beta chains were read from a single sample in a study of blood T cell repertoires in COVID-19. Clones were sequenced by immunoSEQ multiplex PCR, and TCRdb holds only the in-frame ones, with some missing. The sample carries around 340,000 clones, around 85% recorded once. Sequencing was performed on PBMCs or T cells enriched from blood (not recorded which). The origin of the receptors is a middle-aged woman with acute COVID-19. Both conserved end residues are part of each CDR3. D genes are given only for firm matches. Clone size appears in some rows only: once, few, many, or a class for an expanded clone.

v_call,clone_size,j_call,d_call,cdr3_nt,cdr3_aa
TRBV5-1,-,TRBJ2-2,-,TGCGCAGGGAGGCGGGACAACACCGGGGAGCTGTTTTTT,CAGRRDNTGELFF
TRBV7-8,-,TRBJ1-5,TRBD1,TGTGCCAGCAGCCAAGACAGGGTCAATCAGCCCCAGCATTTT,CASSQDRVNQPQHF
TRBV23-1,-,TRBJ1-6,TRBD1,TGCGCCAGCAGTCAGCGTTTCTGCCGGACAGGGGGCTGGGATAATTCACCCCTCCACTTT,CASSQRFCRTGGWDNSPLHF
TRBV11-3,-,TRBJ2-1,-,TGTGCCAGCAGCTTTGCATCGGGAGTATTTATGAGCCGCAATGAGCAGTTCTTC,CASSFASGVFMSRNEQFF
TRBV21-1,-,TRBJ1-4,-,TGTGCCAGCAGCCTGAAGATAGGGGGCCCTGCAACTAATGAAAAACTGTTTTTT,CASSLKIGGPATNEKLFF
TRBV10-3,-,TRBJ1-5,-,TGTGCCATCAGTGAGAGCCTCAATCAGCCCCAGCATTTT,CAISESLNQPQHF
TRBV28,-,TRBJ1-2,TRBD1,TGTGCCAGCAGTTTAGGGACAGGGGGCGGATTATATGGCTACACCTTC,CASSLGTGGGLYGYTF
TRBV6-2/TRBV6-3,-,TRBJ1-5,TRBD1,TGTGCCAGCAGTTACTCGACATTTCTCACAGGGGGCCGTCAGCCCCAGCATTTT,CASSYSTFLTGGRQPQHF
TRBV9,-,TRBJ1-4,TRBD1,TGTGCCAGCAGCGTAGGGACAGGAGAAAAACTGTTTTTT,CASSVGTGEKLFF
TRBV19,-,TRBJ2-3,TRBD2,TGTGCCAGTAGTATACAATTAGCGGGAGGAGGAGATACGCAGTATTTT,CASSIQLAGGGDTQYF
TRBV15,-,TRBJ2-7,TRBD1,TGTGCCACCAGCAGAGATTACGTAGGACAGGGGTTCTACGAGCAGTACTTC,CATSRDYVGQGFYEQYF
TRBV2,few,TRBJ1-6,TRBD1,TGTGCCAGCAGGAAGACAGGGGGCTCTATTAATTCACCCCTCCACTTT,CASRKTGGSINSPLHF
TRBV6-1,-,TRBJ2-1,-,TGTGCCAGCAGTGATCTCGGGAACTCCTACTACAATGAGCAGTTCTTC,CASSDLGNSYYNEQFF
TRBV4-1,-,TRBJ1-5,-,TGCGCCAGCAGCCTCGAGATAATAGCTCCTACCCATCAGCCCCAGCATTTT,CASSLEIIAPTHQPQHF
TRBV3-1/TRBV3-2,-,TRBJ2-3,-,TGTGCCAGCAGCCAAGATCTCGAGAGCTCACCGTATTTT,CASSQDLESSPYF
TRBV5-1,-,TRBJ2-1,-,TGCGCCAGCAGCTTGGGACTATTCTCCTACAATGAGCAGTTCTTC,CASSLGLFSYNEQFF
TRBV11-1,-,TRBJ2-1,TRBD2,TGTGCCAGCAGCTATAAACGGGGGGGACAAAACAATGAGCAGTTCTTC,CASSYKRGGQNNEQFF
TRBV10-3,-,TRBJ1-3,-,TGTGCCATCAGTGAGTTCTCGGGTGGAAACACCATATATTTT,CAISEFSGGNTIYF
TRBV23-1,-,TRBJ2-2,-,TGCGCCAGCAGTCAATCGGCGGCCGGGGAGCTGTTTTTT,CASSQSAAGELFF
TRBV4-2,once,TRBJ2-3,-,TGTGCCAGCAGCCAAGATCGGGGGAGTCCAGATACGCAGTATTTT,CASSQDRGSPDTQYF
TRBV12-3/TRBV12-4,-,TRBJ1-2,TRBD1,TGTGCCAGCAGGACGACAGGGAAGGATGGCTACACCTTC,CASRTTGKDGYTF
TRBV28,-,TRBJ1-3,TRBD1,TGTGCCAGCAGTTATAGGACAGGCCCGATCTCTGGAAACACCATATATTTT,CASSYRTGPISGNTIYF